One sample yielded the 16 T cell receptor beta chains listed below, sequenced in a study of graft-versus-host responses after intestinal transplantation. The antigens of these receptors remain unknown. Clones were sequenced by immunoSEQ multiplex PCR, and TCRdb holds only the in-frame ones, with some missing. The table includes approximately 46,000 clones, less than 85% detected once. Sequenced material: unstimulated CD4+ T cells sorted from spleen or lymph node cells, taken before transplant. The receptors here all came from a human donor who was the organ donor for an intestinal transplant.

The chain links TRBV7-9 to TRBJ2-2; D is undetermined. CDR1 is SEHNR and CDR2 is FQNEAQ in the germline V gene (reference sequence). This CDR3 has 16 amino acids. With 4 bases removed from V and 4 bases from J, the gap between germline ends came to 16 bases. The CDR3 DNA follows: TGTGCCAGCAGCTCGAGGAGTGTTGAAATCACCGGGGAGCTGTTTTTT. Its protein is CASSSRSVEITGELFF. Full variable domain (remainder filled in from reference TRBV7-9 and TRBJ2-2): DTGVSQNPRHKITKRGQNVTFRCDPISEHNRLYWYRQTLGQGPEFLTYFQNEAQLEKSRLLSDRFSAERPKGSFSTLEIQRTEQGDSAMYLCASSSRSVEITGELFFGEGSRLTVL.

This sequence joins TRBV19 and TRBJ2-7; 12 bases map to TRBD2. The germline CDR1 and CDR2 sequences are LNHDA and SQIVND (reference sequence). V shed 6 bases and J 4 bases; nucleotides not matched to a gene: 1. This CDR3 is 13 amino acids long. CDR3 coding DNA: TGTGCCAGTAGGACTAGCGGGAGTTACGAGCAGTACTTC. Translation gives CASRTSGSYEQYF.

The chain uses TRBV12-5 and TRBJ2-1; 8 nucleotides match TRBD1. CDR1 is LGHNT, CDR2 FRNRAP, per germline. The V and J ends lost 1 base and 7 bases, in that order; junction bases with no gene match: 6. The CDR3 length is 15 residues. The CDR3 region is CASGLGTGKGNEQFF. The CDR3 bases are TGTGCTAGTGGTTTGGGGACAGGGAAAGGGAATGAGCAGTTCTTC.

The V call is TRBV5-1, the J call TRBJ2-3; no clear D gene. With 3 bases removed from V and 5 bases from J, the gap between germline ends came to 13 bases. Germline assignment: CDR1 SGHRS and CDR2 YFSETQ. The CDR3 has 14 residues. The CDR3 loop is CASSSGPTEDTQYF. DNA for the CDR3: TGCGCCAGCAGCTCCGGGCCTACCGAAGATACGCAGTATTTT.

The V call is TRBV9, the J call TRBJ2-3; 9 nucleotides align to TRBD1. J gave up 2 bases and V 4 bases, and 11 bases lay outside the gene matches. Looked up from germline, CDR1 is SGDLS and CDR2 is YYNGEE. The CDR3 consists of 17 residues. CDR3 bases: TGTGCCAGCAGCCTACAGGGGGCCCGAACTTACACAGATACGCAGTATTTT. This codes for CASSLQGARTYTDTQYF.

The V and J genes are TRBV6-4 and TRBJ1-5, with D unclear. This CDR3 comprises 13 residues. The germline gives CDR1 MRHNA, CDR2 SNTAGT. Trimming left V 6 bases short and J 6 bases short, with 12 bases between. The CDR3 loop is CASSSEGGQPQHF. The CDR3, as DNA: TGTGCCAGCAGCTCTGAGGGAGGTCAGCCCCAGCATTTT.

The CDR3 DNA reads TGCGCCAGCAGCCGGGACAGGGTCCCCGGGGAGCTGTTTTTT. This gives the protein CASSRDRVPGELFF. The chain combines TRBV10-1 with TRBJ2-2; TRBD1 matches at 9 bases. The CDR3 spans 14 residues. Trimming cost V 6 bases and J 6 bases; bases outside gene matches: 5. The germline V gene encodes CDR1 WNHNN and CDR2 SYGVQD (reference sequence).

The CDR3 is CASSLQAGNEQFF. As DNA, the CDR3 is TGCGCCAGCAGCTTGCAAGCAGGCAATGAGCAGTTCTTC. The J gene is TRBJ2-1, the V gene TRBV5-1, with D unresolved. The V end lost 1 base, the J end lost 6 bases, and 8 bases lay between the germline ends. The CDR3 contains 13 residues. In germline, CDR1 is SGHRS, CDR2 YFSETQ.

The V and J genes are TRBV18 and TRBJ2-5, with D maybe TRBD1 (6 bases). Gene TRBJ2-7 matches the end of the DNA better, so the J call may be wrong. This CDR3 has 13 residues. CDR1 and CDR2 (germline): KGHSH, LQKENI. The CDR3 DNA reads as TGTGCCAGCTCACCATACAGGGTCTACGAGCAGTACTTC. Its protein product is CASSPYRVYEQYF.

This chain uses TRBV9 with TRBJ1-6, with 10 bases matching TRBD1. The CDR3 totals 15 residues. Germline CDR1 reads SGDLS; CDR2 reads YYNGEE. V trimming: 3 bases; J trimming: 10 bases; junction bases outside the gene matches: 7. The CDR3 DNA is TGTGCCAGCAGCGCGAGACAGGGGGCTGAATCACCCCTCCACTTT. Its translation is CASSARQGAESPLHF.

The sample holds a few counts of this clone. The V gene is TRBV5-1, the J gene TRBJ1-2; D unclear. Looked up from germline, CDR1 is SGHRS and CDR2 is YFSETQ. Trimming took off 4 bases at V and 3 bases at J, with 22 bases between the two ends. This CDR3 region has 17 residues. The CDR3 DNA reads TGCGCCAGCAGCCCTCAGCCACCCGTCACGCTAGACTATGGCTACACCTTC. Residues: CASSPQPPVTLDYGYTF. Combining the CDR3 with reference TRBV5-1 and TRBJ1-2 gives the whole variable domain KAGVTQTPRYLIKTRGQQVTLSCSPISGHRSVSWYQQTPGQGLQFLFEYFSETQRNKGNFPGRFSGRQFSNSRSEMNVSTLELGDSALYLCASSPQPPVTLDYGYTFGSGTRLTVV.

In this sample, this clone turned up a few times. The rearrangement uses TRBV5-4 and TRBJ2-2; possibly TRBD2 for D (5 bases). Trimming took 0 bases from V and 9 from J, leaving 15 bases between them. The CDR3 is 15 residues long. Germline V gene data show CDR1 as SGHNT and CDR2 as YYREEE (reference sequence). CDR3 sequence: CASSLALAGNRELFF. CDR3 nucleotides: TGTGCCAGCAGCTTGGCCCTCGCGGGTAATCGGGAGCTGTTTTTT.

The chain carries TRBV5-6 and TRBJ2-2; 11 bases are shared with TRBD2. CDR3 length equals 17 residues. The germline CDR1 and CDR2 sequences are SGHDT and YYEEEE. The junction had 4 bases not matched to a gene; V was cut back by 0 bases and J by 3 bases. The CDR3 coding sequence is TGTGCCAGCAGCTTGGAACGACTAGCGGGGTACACCGGGGAGCTGTTTTTT. Translation: CASSLERLAGYTGELFF.

This clone was seen only once. V is TRBV18 and J is TRBJ2-5; D gene ambiguous. The CDR3 loop spans 12 amino acids. Trimming left V 1 base short and J 1 base short, with 1 base between. Germline loops: CDR1 KGHSH, CDR2 LQKENI. The CDR3 DNA follows: TGTGCCAGCTCACCACTCCAAGAGACCCAGTACTTC. Translated, it gives CASSPLQETQYF.

This clone has more than one count but fewer than ten. V usage is TRBV7-8 and J usage is TRBJ1-1; 11 bases are shared with TRBD1. V was clipped by 6 bases and J by 2 bases; unmatched bases: 8. The CDR3 contains 16 residues. Germline CDR1 reads SGHVS; CDR2 reads FQNEAQ. CDR3 DNA: TGTGCCAGCAGATGGGGACAGGGGGGGACAAACACTGAAGCTTTCTTT. Amino acid sequence: CASRWGQGGTNTEAFF.

The rearrangement uses TRBV5-1 and TRBJ2-1; D is possibly TRBD2 (6 bases). In germline, CDR1 is SGHRS, CDR2 YFSETQ. V was cut by 5 bases and J by 1 base, with 19 bases left in between. CDR3 length equals 17 residues. DNA for the CDR3: TGCGCCAGCAGTCTAACGCGGGGCCGGGGATCCTACAATGAGCAGTTCTTC. This codes for CASSLTRGRGSYNEQFF.